Listed below are T cell receptor beta chains from one sample, sequenced in a study of radiation and T cells in renal cell carcinoma. Some clones are missing from TCRdb's copy, which holds only in-frame ones; the method was immunoSEQ multiplex PCR. The data show 75,000 to 90,000 clones, roughly 87% seen once. The input for sequencing was blood, taken from a patient whose treatment included radiotherapy and nephrectomy. All receptors come from a woman aged 70-85 years with renal cell carcinoma. Both conserved end residues are part of each CDR3. The D gene is left open where the match is weak. Clone size is stated in some rows and not others, as once, few, many or a class when expanded.

abundance: -; d_gene: -; j_gene: TRBJ1-2; v_gene: TRBV29-1; CDR3aa: CSVGGAGGYTF; CDR3nt: TGCAGCGTTGGGGGGGCGGGTGGCTACACCTTC
abundance: medium-sized; d_gene: -; j_gene: TRBJ2-3; v_gene: TRBV19; CDR3aa: CASSISPGFTDTQYF; CDR3nt: TGTGCCAGTAGTATATCCCCGGGGTTCACAGATACGCAGTATTTT
abundance: -; d_gene: TRBD2; j_gene: TRBJ2-1; v_gene: TRBV5-1; CDR3aa: CASRDGTSDLNEQFF; CDR3nt: TGCGCCAGCAGGGACGGGACTAGCGATCTCAATGAGCAGTTCTTC
abundance: once; d_gene: -; j_gene: TRBJ2-1; v_gene: TRBV27; CDR3aa: CASSPSWTETDEQFF; CDR3nt: TGTGCCAGCAGTCCCTCCTGGACAGAGACTGATGAGCAGTTCTTC
abundance: -; d_gene: -; j_gene: TRBJ1-5; v_gene: TRBV29-1; CDR3aa: CSVAGDSGNQPQHF; CDR3nt: TGCAGCGTTGCAGGAGACTCCGGCAATCAGCCCCAGCATTTT
abundance: -; d_gene: TRBD1; j_gene: TRBJ2-3; v_gene: TRBV5-1; CDR3aa: CASSSGQSTDTQYF; CDR3nt: TGCGCCAGCAGCTCGGGACAGAGCACAGATACGCAGTATTTT
abundance: once; d_gene: TRBD2; j_gene: TRBJ2-6; v_gene: TRBV19; CDR3aa: CASSIGGGVTGANVLTF; CDR3nt: TGTGCCAGTAGTATCGGCGGGGGGGTGACTGGGGCCAACGTCCTGACTTTC
abundance: -; d_gene: TRBD1; j_gene: TRBJ2-5; v_gene: TRBV7-9; CDR3aa: CASSVRTGSMTQYF; CDR3nt: TGTGCCAGCAGCGTAAGGACAGGATCGATGACCCAGTACTTC
abundance: -; d_gene: -; j_gene: TRBJ2-3; v_gene: TRBV19; CDR3aa: CASSVLWGTDTQYF; CDR3nt: TGTGCCAGTAGTGTACTCTGGGGCACAGATACGCAGTATTTT
abundance: -; d_gene: -; j_gene: TRBJ1-5; v_gene: TRBV19; CDR3aa: CASTYTGRRQPQHF; CDR3nt: TGTGCCAGTACTTATACAGGGAGACGTCAGCCCCAGCATTTT
abundance: -; d_gene: -; j_gene: TRBJ2-5; v_gene: TRBV5-1; CDR3aa: CASSRPGSRETQYF; CDR3nt: TGCGCCAGCAGCCGACCGGGATCGAGAGAGACCCAGTACTTC
abundance: -; d_gene: TRBD1; j_gene: TRBJ2-7; v_gene: TRBV4-2; CDR3aa: CASSARDSSYEQYF; CDR3nt: TGTGCCAGCAGCGCTAGGGACAGCTCCTACGAGCAGTACTTC
abundance: -; d_gene: -; j_gene: TRBJ2-2; v_gene: TRBV5-6; CDR3aa: CASSPLDSNTGELFF; CDR3nt: TGTGCCAGCAGCCCACTAGACTCGAACACCGGGGAGCTGTTTTTT
abundance: -; d_gene: TRBD1; j_gene: TRBJ2-6; v_gene: TRBV28; CDR3aa: CASSDTLGQVTSGANVLTF; CDR3nt: TGTGCCAGCAGTGACACCCTGGGACAGGTCACCTCTGGGGCCAACGTCCTGACTTTC
abundance: -; d_gene: -; j_gene: TRBJ1-2; v_gene: TRBV15; CDR3aa: CATSRDIRGRGYTF; CDR3nt: TGTGCCACCAGCAGAGATATCCGGGGGAGGGGCTACACCTTC
abundance: -; d_gene: -; j_gene: TRBJ2-7; v_gene: TRBV9; CDR3aa: CASSVGSRDYEQYF; CDR3nt: TGTGCCAGCAGCGTAGGTAGTAGGGACTACGAGCAGTACTTC
abundance: -; d_gene: -; j_gene: TRBJ1-2; v_gene: TRBV9; CDR3aa: CASSVDALVGYTF; CDR3nt: TGTGCCAGCAGCGTAGATGCCCTAGTGGGCTACACCTTC
abundance: -; d_gene: TRBD1; j_gene: TRBJ2-7; v_gene: TRBV9; CDR3aa: CASSAPGTGNYEQYF; CDR3nt: TGTGCCAGCAGCGCCCCCGGGACAGGAAACTACGAGCAGTACTTC
abundance: -; d_gene: TRBD1; j_gene: TRBJ1-3; v_gene: TRBV7-2; CDR3aa: CASSPRRTGPGNTIYF; CDR3nt: TGTGCCAGCAGCCCCAGGAGGACAGGGCCTGGAAACACCATATATTTT
abundance: -; d_gene: -; j_gene: TRBJ1-5; v_gene: TRBV2; CDR3aa: CASSEEGRGNQPQHF; CDR3nt: TGTGCCAGCAGTGAAGAGGGGCGCGGGAATCAGCCCCAGCATTTT
abundance: once; d_gene: -; j_gene: TRBJ2-1; v_gene: TRBV29-1; CDR3aa: CSVEAGQGLVEQFF; CDR3nt: TGCAGCGTTGAAGCTGGGCAGGGTTTGGTTGAGCAGTTCTTC
abundance: -; d_gene: TRBD2; j_gene: TRBJ2-1; v_gene: TRBV12-5; CDR3aa: CASGLWAPGGDEQFF; CDR3nt: TGTGCTAGTGGTTTGTGGGCCCCGGGGGGGGATGAGCAGTTCTTC
abundance: -; d_gene: -; j_gene: TRBJ2-1; v_gene: TRBV7-2; CDR3aa: CASSLSGSFNEQFF; CDR3nt: TGTGCCAGCAGCTTAAGTGGTAGTTTCAATGAGCAGTTCTTC
abundance: -; d_gene: -; j_gene: TRBJ1-5; v_gene: TRBV2; CDR3aa: CASSESYVGQPQHF; CDR3nt: TGTGCCAGCAGTGAATCGTATGTTGGCCAGCCCCAGCATTTT
abundance: -; d_gene: TRBD1; j_gene: TRBJ1-1; v_gene: TRBV19; CDR3aa: CASGVLDRITEAFF; CDR3nt: TGTGCCAGCGGCGTCTTGGACAGGATCACTGAAGCTTTCTTT
abundance: -; d_gene: -; j_gene: TRBJ1-6; v_gene: TRBV11-3; CDR3aa: CASSSFPNSPLHF; CDR3nt: TGTGCCAGCAGCTCCTTCCCAAATTCACCCCTCCACTTT
abundance: -; d_gene: -; j_gene: TRBJ2-5; v_gene: TRBV21-1; CDR3aa: CASSNTGVWEETQYF; CDR3nt: TGTGCCAGCAGCAATACAGGAGTCTGGGAAGAGACCCAGTACTTC
abundance: -; d_gene: TRBD1; j_gene: TRBJ1-4; v_gene: TRBV9; CDR3aa: CASSAASGTGEKLFF; CDR3nt: TGTGCCAGCAGCGCAGCGTCCGGGACAGGTGAAAAACTGTTTTTT
abundance: -; d_gene: -; j_gene: TRBJ2-1; v_gene: TRBV6-5; CDR3aa: CASSSGSSSYNEQFF; CDR3nt: TGTGCCAGCAGCTCGGGCTCGAGCTCCTACAATGAGCAGTTCTTC
abundance: -; d_gene: TRBD1; j_gene: TRBJ1-2; v_gene: TRBV19; CDR3aa: CASSRDRAVGPNYGYTF; CDR3nt: TGTGCCAGTAGTAGGGACAGGGCGGTAGGGCCGAACTATGGCTACACCTTC
abundance: -; d_gene: -; j_gene: TRBJ2-5; v_gene: TRBV9; CDR3aa: CASSDQETQYF; CDR3nt: TGTGCCAGCAGCGATCAAGAGACCCAGTACTTC
abundance: -; d_gene: TRBD2; j_gene: TRBJ2-1; v_gene: TRBV19; CDR3aa: CASSMGPREGRSYNEQFF; CDR3nt: TGTGCCAGTAGTATGGGCCCTAGGGAGGGCCGCTCCTACAATGAGCAGTTCTTC
abundance: -; d_gene: -; j_gene: TRBJ2-1; v_gene: TRBV6-6; CDR3aa: CASSLGSNEQFF; CDR3nt: TGTGCCAGCAGCCTCGGAAGTAATGAGCAGTTCTTC
abundance: few; d_gene: -; j_gene: TRBJ1-3; v_gene: TRBV7-9; CDR3aa: CASSGRGDTIYF; CDR3nt: TGTGCCAGCAGCGGGAGAGGAGACACCATATATTTT
abundance: once; d_gene: -; j_gene: TRBJ1-2; v_gene: TRBV7-6; CDR3aa: CASSLTENYGYTF; CDR3nt: TGTGCCAGCAGCTTAACGGAGAACTATGGCTACACCTTC
abundance: -; d_gene: TRBD1; j_gene: TRBJ1-1; v_gene: TRBV11-3; CDR3aa: CASSLEQGAEAFF; CDR3nt: TGTGCCAGCAGCTTAGAGCAGGGGGCTGAAGCTTTCTTT
abundance: -; d_gene: -; j_gene: TRBJ1-5; v_gene: TRBV7-6; CDR3aa: CASSIGTIGTNQPQHF; CDR3nt: TGTGCCAGCAGCATCGGGACCATTGGGACAAATCAGCCCCAGCATTTT
abundance: -; d_gene: -; j_gene: TRBJ1-1; v_gene: TRBV28; CDR3aa: CASSLGGSNTEAFF; CDR3nt: TGTGCCAGCAGTTTAGGAGGGTCCAACACTGAAGCTTTCTTT
abundance: -; d_gene: TRBD1; j_gene: TRBJ1-2; v_gene: TRBV27; CDR3aa: CASSRGTVANYGYTF; CDR3nt: TGTGCCAGCAGCCGCGGGACAGTTGCTAACTATGGCTACACCTTC
abundance: -; d_gene: -; j_gene: TRBJ2-7; v_gene: TRBV7-6; CDR3aa: CASSLDSPRDGYEQYF; CDR3nt: TGTGCCAGCAGCTTAGACAGCCCAAGGGACGGCTACGAGCAGTACTTC
abundance: -; d_gene: TRBD2; j_gene: TRBJ2-2; v_gene: TRBV9; CDR3aa: CASSPLQRGGPGELFF; CDR3nt: TGTGCCAGCAGCCCCCTCCAGCGGGGGGGCCCCGGGGAGCTGTTTTTT
abundance: -; d_gene: -; j_gene: TRBJ2-5; v_gene: TRBV7-7; CDR3aa: CASSLMEAETQYF; CDR3nt: TGTGCTAGCAGCTTAATGGAGGCAGAGACCCAGTACTTC
abundance: -; d_gene: -; j_gene: TRBJ2-1; v_gene: TRBV7-7; CDR3aa: CASSSGEDRHFYNEQFF; CDR3nt: TGTGCTAGCAGCTCCGGAGAGGACCGTCATTTTTACAATGAGCAGTTCTTC
abundance: -; d_gene: TRBD2; j_gene: TRBJ2-3; v_gene: TRBV6-5; CDR3aa: CASSSLAGRTDTQYF; CDR3nt: TGTGCCAGCAGTTCTTTAGCGGGTCGCACAGATACGCAGTATTTT
abundance: few; d_gene: -; j_gene: TRBJ2-7; v_gene: TRBV7-2; CDR3aa: CASSLDGGSYEQYF; CDR3nt: TGTGCCAGCAGCTTAGACGGGGGCTCCTACGAGCAGTACTTC
abundance: once; d_gene: -; j_gene: TRBJ1-1; v_gene: TRBV7-3; CDR3aa: CASSLGWGLEAFF; CDR3nt: TGTGCCAGCAGCTTAGGTTGGGGACTTGAAGCTTTCTTT
abundance: -; d_gene: TRBD2; j_gene: TRBJ2-5; v_gene: TRBV5-1; CDR3aa: CASRTSGGPKETQYF; CDR3nt: TGCGCCAGCAGGACTAGCGGGGGACCAAAAGAGACCCAGTACTTC
abundance: -; d_gene: TRBD1; j_gene: TRBJ1-5; v_gene: TRBV19; CDR3aa: CASRPGGTQPQHF; CDR3nt: TGTGCCAGTAGGCCAGGGGGCACTCAGCCCCAGCATTTT
abundance: -; d_gene: TRBD2; j_gene: TRBJ2-1; v_gene: TRBV23-1; CDR3aa: CASSQASGGGNEQFF; CDR3nt: TGCGCCAGCAGTCAAGCTAGCGGGGGGGGAAATGAGCAGTTCTTC
abundance: -; d_gene: -; j_gene: TRBJ1-1; v_gene: TRBV4-1; CDR3aa: CASSQDLQGNTEAFF; CDR3nt: TGCGCCAGCAGCCAAGATTTGCAGGGGAACACTGAAGCTTTCTTT
abundance: -; d_gene: -; j_gene: TRBJ2-7; v_gene: TRBV20-1; CDR3aa: CSASAQYEQYF; CDR3nt: TGCAGTGCTAGTGCGCAGTACGAGCAGTACTTC
abundance: once; d_gene: TRBD1; j_gene: TRBJ2-7; v_gene: TRBV4-2; CDR3aa: CASSQELGQGVHEQYF; CDR3nt: TGTGCCAGCAGCCAAGAACTGGGACAGGGGGTCCACGAGCAGTACTTC
abundance: -; d_gene: -; j_gene: TRBJ1-6; v_gene: TRBV9; CDR3aa: CASSVTGQSYNSPLHF; CDR3nt: TGTGCCAGCAGCGTTACAGGGCAGTCCTATAATTCACCCCTCCACTTT
abundance: -; d_gene: TRBD1; j_gene: TRBJ2-1; v_gene: TRBV19; CDR3aa: CASKDRVGLNEQFF; CDR3nt: TGTGCCAGCAAAGACAGGGTCGGCTTAAATGAGCAGTTCTTC